This TCR beta chain was retrieved from a study of chemoradiotherapy in HPV16-positive cancers. Broader study findings: During treatment, candidate HPV-specific clones and E7-related motifs expanded in tumor. Only a couple of HPV16-positive patients supplied the functional HPV-specificity definition. For HPV16-positive patients, expanding HPV-responsive T cells associated with longer recurrence-free survival.

In regard to this clone: Its target is not known.

Sequenced by immunoSEQ multiplex PCR; TCRdb stores in-frame clones only, minus some. The sample holds thousands of clones; approximately 83% are singletons and the top ten take 6.2%. The CDR3 runs 14 residues. CDR1 and CDR2 from the germline V gene are GTSNPN and SVGIG (reference sequence). Trimming pared 3 bases from V and 0 bases from J, leaving 12 bases between. The receptor was isolated from a human donor with HPV-associated anogenital cancer. The chain recombines TRBV30 with TRBJ2-7; D gene unclear. Sequences were derived from tumor tissue, sampled from a patient who underwent chemoradiotherapy. The chain's CDR3 is CAWRAVWTSYEQYF. The CDR3 nucleotides are TGTGCCTGGAGGGCCGTATGGACCTCCTACGAGCAGTACTTC.